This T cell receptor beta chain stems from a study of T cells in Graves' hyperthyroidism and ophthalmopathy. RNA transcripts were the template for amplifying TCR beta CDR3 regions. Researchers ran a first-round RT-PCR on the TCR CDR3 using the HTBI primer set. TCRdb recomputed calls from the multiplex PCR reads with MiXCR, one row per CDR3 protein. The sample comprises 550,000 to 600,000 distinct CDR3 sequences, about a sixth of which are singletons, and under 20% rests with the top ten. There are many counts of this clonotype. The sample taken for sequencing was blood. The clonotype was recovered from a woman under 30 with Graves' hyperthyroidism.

As DNA, the CDR3 is TGTGCCACCAGTGATTTGTGGGGGGAGGAAGAGACCCAGTACTTC. This sequence encodes CATSDLWGEEETQYF. This chain connects TRBV24-1 to TRBJ2-5; D is possibly TRBD2 (6 bases). The CDR3 has 15 amino acids. The V end was cut by 0 bases, the J end by 3 bases, with 10 bases between. Germline V gives CDR1 KGHDR, CDR2 SFDVKD.